Listed below are T cell receptor beta chains from one sample, sequenced in a study of blood T cell repertoires in COVID-19. The protocol was immunoSEQ multiplex PCR, while the TCRdb copy is restricted to in-frame clones and leaves out a portion. The sample contains more than 55,000 clones, 85% to 90% of which appear only once. Sample: peripheral blood. Every receptor here comes from a man aged 45-65 years with active COVID-19. Both conserved end residues are part of each CDR3. Each record gives: clone size, D gene, J gene, V gene, CDR3 protein, CDR3 DNA. A D gene is named only where the DNA matches it firmly. A clone size is listed for some rows: how often the clone was seen (once, few, many), or a class if it is expanded.

NA TRBD2 TRBJ2-3 TRBV19 CASLKVAGGSDTQYF TGTGCCAGTTTAAAAGTAGCGGGAGGGTCCGATACGCAGTATTTT
few NA TRBJ1-3 TRBV20-1 CSASSQEDWNTIYF TGCAGTGCTAGTTCACAAGAAGATTGGAACACCATATATTTT
NA TRBD1 TRBJ1-2 TRBV9 CASSTRDSGTGGYTF TGTGCCAGCAGCACGCGGGACAGTGGAACTGGAGGCTACACCTTC
few NA TRBJ2-7 TRBV7-2 CASSPDPGVSSYEQYF TGTGCCAGCAGCCCGGACCCCGGGGTCAGCTCCTACGAGCAGTACTTC
NA NA TRBJ2-2 TRBV15 CATSSGIRAGELFF TGTGCCACCAGCAGCGGGATTCGGGCCGGGGAGCTGTTTTTT
NA NA TRBJ2-3 TRBV29-1 CSVVSFSDTQYF TGCAGCGTTGTTAGTTTCTCAGATACGCAGTATTTT
NA NA TRBJ2-2 TRBV2 CASSDGSGKNTGELFF TGTGCCAGCAGTGATGGGTCCGGGAAGAACACCGGGGAGCTGTTTTTT
once NA TRBJ2-3 TRBV3-1/TRBV3-2 CASSPSRDTQYF TGTGCCAGCAGCCCTAGCCGGGATACGCAGTATTTT
NA TRBD2 TRBJ2-2 TRBV3-1/TRBV3-2 CASSVVTSGWNTGELFF TGTGCCAGCAGTGTGGTAACTAGCGGGTGGAACACCGGGGAGCTGTTTTTT
NA NA TRBJ1-5 TRBV4-2 CASSQRLNQPQHF TGTGCCAGCAGCCAGCGTCTAAATCAGCCCCAGCATTTT
NA TRBD2 TRBJ2-2 TRBV7-6 CASSSRLAGEPTGELFF TGTGCCAGCAGCTCGCGCTTAGCGGGGGAGCCCACCGGGGAGCTGTTTTTT
NA NA TRBJ2-5 TRBV11-2 CASSSEETQYF TGTGCCAGCAGCTCCGAAGAGACCCAGTACTTC
NA NA TRBJ2-5 TRBV6-2/TRBV6-3 CASSAQVATQYF TGTGCCAGCAGTGCCCAGGTCGCGACCCAGTACTTC
NA TRBD2 TRBJ2-3 TRBV7-2 CASSRGGGSNTQYF TGTGCCAGCAGCCGCGGGGGGGGATCGAATACGCAGTATTTT
NA TRBD1 TRBJ1-2 TRBV9 CASQDLTGSYGYTF TGTGCCAGCCAGGACCTGACAGGGAGCTATGGCTACACCTTC